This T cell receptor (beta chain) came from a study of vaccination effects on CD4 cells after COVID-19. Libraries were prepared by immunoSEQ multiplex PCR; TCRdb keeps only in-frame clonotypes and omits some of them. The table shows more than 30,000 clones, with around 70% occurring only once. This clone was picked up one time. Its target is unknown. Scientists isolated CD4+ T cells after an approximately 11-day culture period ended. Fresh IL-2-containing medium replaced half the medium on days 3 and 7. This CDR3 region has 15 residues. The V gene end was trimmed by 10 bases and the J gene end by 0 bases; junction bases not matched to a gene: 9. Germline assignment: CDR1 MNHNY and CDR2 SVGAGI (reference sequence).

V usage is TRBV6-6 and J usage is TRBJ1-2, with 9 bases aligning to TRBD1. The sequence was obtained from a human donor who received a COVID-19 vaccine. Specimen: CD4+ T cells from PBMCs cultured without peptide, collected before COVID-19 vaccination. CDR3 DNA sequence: TGTGCCACCGAGGACAGGGGCCCTGCTAACTATGGCTACACCTTC. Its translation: CATEDRGPANYGYTF.